The rows below give T cell receptor beta chains drawn from one sample of a study of blood T cell repertoires in COVID-19. Measured with immunoSEQ multiplex PCR; TCRdb has only the in-frame clones, and not every one. The sample contains under 200,000 clones, around 81% of which appear only once. The material sequenced was peripheral blood. The origin of the receptors is a human donor with acute or convalescent COVID-19. The donor label of this sample is uncertain. Both conserved end residues are part of each CDR3. The order of the fields is D gene, J gene, V gene, clone size, CDR3 protein, CDR3 DNA. A D gene is named only where the DNA matches it firmly. The size of a clone is reported for some rows only, either as once, few or many, or as a class for expanded clones.

-,TRBJ2-5,TRBV5-4,-,CASSVAGTRGGETQYF,TGTGCCAGCAGCGTGGCAGGGACAAGGGGGGGGGAGACCCAGTACTTC
-,TRBJ2-6,TRBV9,-,CASSPFGAGSTGANVLTF,TGTGCCAGCAGCCCCTTTGGGGCTGGTTCTACTGGGGCCAACGTCCTGACTTTC
-,TRBJ2-7,TRBV6-5,-,CASSSQGRHEQYF,TGTGCCAGCAGTTCACAGGGAAGGCACGAGCAGTACTTC
TRBD1,TRBJ1-6,TRBV5-8,-,CASSPGRGQNSPLHF,TGTGCCAGCAGCCCCGGGCGGGGACAGAATTCACCCCTCCACTTT
TRBD1,TRBJ1-3,TRBV5-1,many,CASSFGQAGGNTIYF,TGCGCCAGCAGCTTCGGACAGGCGGGCGGAAACACCATATATTTT
-,TRBJ2-3,TRBV19,-,CASSTPTASTDTQYF,TGTGCCAGTAGTACCCCAACAGCAAGCACAGATACGCAGTATTTT
TRBD1,TRBJ2-5,TRBV2,-,CASGRDRSRETQYF,TGTGCCAGCGGCCGGGACAGATCTCGAGAGACCCAGTACTTC
TRBD2,TRBJ2-7,TRBV2,-,CASSPTSGRHYEQYF,TGTGCCAGCAGCCCCACTAGCGGGAGGCACTACGAGCAGTACTTC
-,TRBJ2-2,TRBV7-9,-,CASSLDVSQVPTGELFF,TGTGCCAGCAGCTTAGATGTCTCGCAGGTGCCCACCGGGGAGCTGTTTTTT
TRBD2,TRBJ2-5,TRBV30,once,CAWRNAGGSETQYF,TGTGCCTGGAGAAATGCTGGCGGGAGTGAGACCCAGTACTTC
-,TRBJ2-7,TRBV30,-,CAWSVRDSYEQYF,TGTGCCTGGAGTGTACGGGACTCCTACGAGCAGTACTTC
TRBD2,TRBJ2-2,TRBV7-2,once,CASSTAGTSGRGELFF,TGTGCCAGCAGCACTGCCGGGACTAGCGGGAGGGGGGAGCTGTTTTTT
-,TRBJ1-6,TRBV21-1,-,CASSKAETRSSPLHF,TGTGCCAGCAGCAAAGCGGAGACGAGATCTTCACCCCTCCACTTT
-,TRBJ1-1,TRBV5-5,-,CASIRGIRNTEAFF,TGTGCCAGCATCCGGGGGATCAGGAACACTGAAGCTTTCTTT
-,TRBJ1-3,TRBV18,-,CASSSTGGDSGNTIYF,TGTGCCAGCTCCTCGACAGGTGGGGACTCTGGAAACACCATATATTTT
TRBD1,TRBJ1-2,TRBV28,-,CASSTAGQVNYGYTF,TGTGCCAGCTCCACGGCGGGACAGGTTAACTATGGCTACACCTTC
TRBD1,TRBJ1-5,TRBV3-1/TRBV3-2,few,CASSQQGAEQPQHF,TGTGCCAGCAGCCAACAGGGGGCGGAACAGCCCCAGCATTTT
-,TRBJ1-5,TRBV19,-,CASSIGRGQPQHF,TGTGCCAGTAGTATCGGCAGGGGTCAGCCCCAGCATTTT
TRBD1,TRBJ2-1,TRBV6-1,-,CASSEGDRVGANEQFF,TGTGCCAGCAGTGAAGGAGACAGGGTCGGTGCGAATGAGCAGTTCTTC
TRBD1,TRBJ1-1,TRBV12-5,-,CASGLPRFDRENTEAFF,TGTGCTAGTGGTTTGCCCCGCTTCGACAGGGAGAACACTGAAGCTTTCTTT
TRBD2,TRBJ2-7,TRBV7-2,-,CASSLDPAGVRGPSEQYF,TGTGCCAGCAGCTTAGATCCAGCGGGAGTGAGAGGGCCTTCCGAGCAGTACTTC
TRBD2,TRBJ2-7,TRBV5-1,-,CASSFGASGTYEQYF,TGCGCCAGCAGCTTTGGGGCTAGCGGGACCTACGAGCAGTACTTC
-,TRBJ1-3,TRBV6-5,-,CASSPDPGNTIYF,TGTGCCAGCAGTCCAGATCCTGGAAACACCATATATTTT
-,TRBJ2-7,TRBV21-1,-,CASSKALWTGAPWEQYF,TGTGCCAGCAGCAAAGCGCTTTGGACAGGGGCGCCTTGGGAGCAGTACTTC
-,TRBJ1-1,TRBV19,-,CASSMRVNTEAFF,TGTGCCAGTAGTATGCGAGTGAACACTGAAGCTTTCTTT
TRBD1,TRBJ2-4,TRBV2,-,CASSEALRGQIAKNIQYF,TGTGCCAGCAGTGAAGCGCTTAGGGGGCAGATAGCCAAAAACATTCAGTACTTC
-,TRBJ1-6,TRBV5-1,-,CASSLAGHLNSPLHF,TGCGCCAGCAGCTTGGCGGGACATCTAAATTCACCCCTCCACTTT
-,TRBJ1-1,TRBV11-2,-,CASSSLGANTEAFF,TGTGCCAGCAGCTCCTTAGGGGCGAACACTGAAGCTTTCTTT
-,TRBJ1-2,TRBV4-1,-,CASSQGHPNNYGYTF,TGCGCCAGCAGCCAGGGACACCCCAACAACTATGGCTACACCTTC
-,TRBJ1-1,TRBV7-2,-,CASSPRQKNTEAFF,TGTGCCAGCAGCCCCAGGCAGAAGAACACTGAAGCTTTCTTT
-,TRBJ2-3,TRBV9,once,CASSSQTDTQYF,TGTGCCAGCAGCTCCCAGACAGATACGCAGTATTTT
TRBD1,TRBJ2-2,TRBV5-1,-,CASSLGQGALGELFF,TGCGCCAGCAGCTTGGGACAGGGGGCGCTGGGGGAGCTGTTTTTT
-,TRBJ2-7,TRBV7-2,-,CASSRTRLLSYEQYF,TGTGCCAGCAGTCGAACCCGATTACTTTCCTACGAGCAGTACTTC
-,TRBJ2-5,TRBV2,-,CASSSLETQYF,TGTGCCAGCAGCTCCTTAGAGACCCAGTACTTC
TRBD2,TRBJ2-1,TRBV5-1,-,CASSLALAGVKEQFF,TGCGCCAGCAGCTTGGCCCTAGCGGGAGTCAAAGAGCAGTTCTTC
-,TRBJ2-7,TRBV21-1,-,CASSKGLAEQYF,TGTGCCAGCAGCAAGGGACTAGCGGAGCAGTACTTC
-,TRBJ1-2,TRBV19,-,CASTEIRGAGYGYTF,TGTGCCAGTACAGAAATACGGGGGGCCGGCTATGGCTACACCTTC
TRBD1,TRBJ1-4,TRBV5-1,-,CASSMTGSPSNEKLFF,TGCGCCAGCAGCATGACAGGGTCCCCATCTAATGAAAAACTGTTTTTT
TRBD2,TRBJ2-7,TRBV27,once,CATLKTSGRGPGNEQYF,TGTGCCACCCTTAAGACTAGCGGGAGGGGACCGGGGAACGAGCAGTACTTC
TRBD1,TRBJ1-1,TRBV28,-,CASSPAYRGQGARTEAFF,TGTGCCAGCAGTCCAGCATACCGGGGACAGGGGGCGAGAACTGAAGCTTTCTTT
TRBD1,TRBJ2-3,TRBV7-2,-,CASSLLQGSTDTQYF,TGTGCCAGCAGCTTATTACAGGGGAGCACAGATACGCAGTATTTT
-,TRBJ2-7,TRBV3-1/TRBV3-2,-,CASSQEGGSLTYEQYF,TGTGCCAGCAGCCAAGAAGGTGGGAGCCTGACCTACGAGCAGTACTTC
-,TRBJ2-3,TRBV4-2,-,CASSGRETDTQYF,TGTGCCAGCAGCGGGAGAGAGACAGATACGCAGTATTTT
-,TRBJ2-5,TRBV3-1/TRBV3-2,-,CASSQAQGPGTTQYF,TGTGCCAGCAGCCAAGCCCAGGGGCCCGGTACGACCCAGTACTTC
-,TRBJ1-3,TRBV28,-,CASSPGLLNTIYF,TGTGCCAGCAGTCCGGGACTGTTGAACACCATATATTTT
-,TRBJ1-2,TRBV6-1,-,CASSEAKTLIHGYTF,TGTGCCAGCAGTGAAGCGAAGACTTTAATACATGGCTACACCTTC
-,TRBJ2-1,TRBV5-1,few,CASSLGSRNNEQFF,TGCGCCAGCAGCTTGGGTTCGAGGAACAATGAGCAGTTCTTC
TRBD1,TRBJ2-7,TRBV6-6,-,CASSYDDRGFDEQYF,TGTGCCAGCAGTTACGACGACAGGGGTTTCGACGAGCAGTACTTC
-,TRBJ2-2,TRBV25-1,-,CASSEYNSRAGVTGELFF,TGTGCCAGCAGTGAATATAACTCCCGGGCAGGGGTCACCGGGGAGCTGTTTTTT
-,TRBJ1-5,TRBV3-1/TRBV3-2,once,CASSLGPSGEQPQHF,TGTGCCAGCAGCCTGGGACCCTCGGGGGAACAGCCCCAGCATTTT
-,TRBJ1-6,TRBV7-3,-,CASSLTGTSNSPLHF,TGTGCCAGCAGCTTAACCGGGACAAGCAATTCACCCCTCCACTTT
TRBD2,TRBJ2-3,TRBV5-4,few,CASSSGGYTDTQYF,TGTGCCAGCAGCTCGGGGGGGTACACAGATACGCAGTATTTT
-,TRBJ2-4,TRBV6-6,once,CASSRGFENIQYF,TGTGCCAGCAGTAGGGGGTTCGAAAACATTCAGTACTTC
TRBD2,TRBJ2-3,TRBV3-1/TRBV3-2,-,CASSRKGTSGGSPTDTQYF,TGTGCCAGCAGCCGTAAAGGGACTAGCGGGGGGTCCCCCACAGATACGCAGTATTTT
TRBD1,TRBJ1-1,TRBV28,-,CASSVRGQGKGSTEAFF,TGTGCCAGCAGTGTAAGGGGACAGGGTAAAGGAAGCACTGAAGCTTTCTTT
-,TRBJ1-5,TRBV2,-,CASSEMFGQSGQPQHF,TGTGCCAGCAGTGAAATGTTCGGACAGAGCGGTCAGCCCCAGCATTTT
-,TRBJ1-1,TRBV19,-,CASTPRGRGLNTEAFF,TGTGCCAGTACCCCGAGGGGGAGAGGCTTGAACACTGAAGCTTTCTTT
-,TRBJ1-1,TRBV9,once,CASSGDHDSTEAFF,TGTGCCAGCAGCGGAGATCATGACTCCACTGAAGCTTTCTTT
-,TRBJ2-1,TRBV11-3,-,CASSLDSGVYNEQFF,TGTGCCAGCAGCCTCGACTCCGGGGTATACAATGAGCAGTTCTTC
TRBD1,TRBJ2-5,TRBV2,-,CASSEGQGKTQYF,TGTGCCAGCAGTGAAGGACAGGGAAAGACCCAGTACTTC